This T cell receptor (beta chain) was observed in a study of shared clonotypes between healthy human individuals. Measured with immunoSEQ multiplex PCR; TCRdb has only the in-frame clones, and not every one. The table lists 650,000 to 800,000 clones, roughly two thirds of them singletons. What was sequenced was memory CD4+ T cells sorted from blood. Subset given: CD45RA-negative fraction. This TCR was recovered from a woman younger than 45 in good health.

CDR3 coding DNA: TGTGCCAGCAGTCAACGACAGGGGGCCGGTAGAGGCTACACCTTC. Its protein product is CASSQRQGAGRGYTF. The V call is TRBV6-5, the J call TRBJ1-2, with 10 bases aligning to TRBD1. The CDR3 covers 15 residues. Germline CDR1 MNHEY, CDR2 SVGAGI. With V trimmed by 5 bases and J by 8 bases, 11 bases remained unmatched.